The TCR beta chain described here comes from a study of CD8 T cells in ankylosing spondylitis. The table lists this clonotype with a few counts. Its antigen is not known. TCRdb used MiXCR to reprocess the 5' RACE reads, holding one entry per CDR3 protein. The repertoire holds around 480,000 distinct CDR3 sequences, with approximately 17% as singletons. Study findings and constraints: Ankylosing spondylitis blood appeared to be characterized by a TCR beta motif of eight highly homologous variants.

Trimming took off 7 bases at V and 8 bases at J, with 17 bases between the two ends. From germline, CDR1 is MNHNS and CDR2 SASEGT. The CDR3 length is 13 residues. The specimen was blood, either unsorted or a sorted T cell fraction (not recorded which). J is TRBJ1-2 and V is TRBV6-1; D might be TRBD1 (5 bases). The sequence derives from a male donor with ankylosing spondylitis. CDR3 amino acids: CASKPGTRGGYTF. The CDR3 region has the DNA TGTGCCAGCAAGCCCGGGACCCGCGGAGGCTACACCTTC.